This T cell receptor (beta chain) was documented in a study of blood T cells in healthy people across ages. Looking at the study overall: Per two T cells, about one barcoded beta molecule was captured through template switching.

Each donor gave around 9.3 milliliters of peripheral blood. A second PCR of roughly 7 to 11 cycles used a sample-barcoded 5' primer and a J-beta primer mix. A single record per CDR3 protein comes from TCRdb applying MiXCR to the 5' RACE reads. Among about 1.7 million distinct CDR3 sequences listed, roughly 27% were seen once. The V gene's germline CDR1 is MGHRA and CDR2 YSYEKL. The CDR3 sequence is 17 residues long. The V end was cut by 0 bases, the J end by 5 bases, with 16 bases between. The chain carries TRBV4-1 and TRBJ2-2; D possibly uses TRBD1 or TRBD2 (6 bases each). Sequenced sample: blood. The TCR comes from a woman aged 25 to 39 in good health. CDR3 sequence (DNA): TGCGCCAGCAGCCAAGAGGGTACAGGGAGGCGGACCGGGGAGCTGTTTTTT. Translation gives CASSQEGTGRRTGELFF.